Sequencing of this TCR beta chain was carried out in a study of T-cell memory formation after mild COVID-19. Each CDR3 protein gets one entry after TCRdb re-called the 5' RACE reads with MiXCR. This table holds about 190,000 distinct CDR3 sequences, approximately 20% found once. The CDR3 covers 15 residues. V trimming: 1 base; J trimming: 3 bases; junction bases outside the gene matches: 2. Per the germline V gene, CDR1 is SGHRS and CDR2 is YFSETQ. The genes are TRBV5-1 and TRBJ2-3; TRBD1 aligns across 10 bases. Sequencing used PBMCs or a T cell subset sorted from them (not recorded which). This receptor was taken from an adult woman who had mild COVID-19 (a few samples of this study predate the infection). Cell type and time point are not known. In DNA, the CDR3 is TGCGCCAGCAGCTTGATGGGACAGGGGACAGATACGCAGTATTTT. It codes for CASSLMGQGTDTQYF.